This TCR beta chain was sequenced during a study of blood T cell repertoires in COVID-19. Study-wide context: In each case, the material was cDNA or gDNA derived from T cells, B-cell-depleted T cells, or PBMCs.

V was shortened by 0 bases and J by 3 bases, with 11 bases between the two germline ends. Germline values: CDR1 GTSNPN, CDR2 SVGIG (reference sequence). The CDR3 is 14 residues long. In the original analysis: Estimation of nucleated cell counts was performed using reference gene primer amplification. The repertoire was sequenced with immunoSEQ multiplex PCR; TCRdb's copy has only in-frame clones and lacks some. D and trimming come from the DNA, and the V and J calls and clone size come from that table. The sample consists of 200,000 or so clones, roughly 80% of them appearing once. The genes are TRBV30 and TRBJ1-2; D gene unclear. Sequencing used peripheral blood. This TCR was recovered from a woman aged 55-69 years with acute or convalescent COVID-19. CDR3 sequence (DNA): TGTGCCTGGAGTGTACTGAGAGAGTACTATGGCTACACCTTC. It yields the protein CAWSVLREYYGYTF.